This T cell receptor beta chain was obtained from a study of blood T cell repertoires in COVID-19. Germline trimming cut 6 bases from V and 4 bases from J; bases unmatched to any gene: 9. Per germline, CDR1 MNHEY and CDR2 SVGEGT. CDR3 length: 15 amino acids. As originally analysed: Reference gene primer amplification gave estimated nucleated cell counts. Measured with immunoSEQ multiplex PCR; TCRdb has only the in-frame clones, and not every one. The V and J calls and clone size come from that table; D and trimming were worked out from the DNA. The table lists 300,000 or so clones, more than 75% of them singletons, with 1% in the top ten. Only a few counts were recorded for this clone.

The clonotype was recovered from a man aged 45-65 years with active or convalescent COVID-19. Material: peripheral blood. The V gene is TRBV6-2 or TRBV6-3, the J gene TRBJ1-2; 9 bases line up with TRBD1. CDR3 in amino acids: CASSPGQGLSYGYTF. DNA of the CDR3: TGTGCCAGCAGCCCCGGACAGGGGTTATCCTATGGCTACACCTTC.